Below are 2 T cell receptor beta chains sequenced from a single sample in a study of T cell repertoires in cytomegalovirus infection. MiXCR was run by TCRdb on the reads, yielding one entry per CDR3 protein. The table records hundreds of thousands of distinct CDR3 sequences, more than 8% of them present only once. Sequenced sample: PBMCs. These receptors all come from a human donor in good health (CMV status not recorded). Some clones in this sample may be carry-over from other donors' samples.

This chain uses TRBV11-2 with TRBJ1-1, with D maybe TRBD1 (6 bases). Germline CDR1 is SGHAT and CDR2 is FQNNGV. Between the trimmed V and J ends, which lost 2 bases and 5 bases, there was a span of 18 bases. This CDR3 spans 16 amino acids. CDR3 sequence: CASSLPGAVRRTEAFF. Written as DNA, the CDR3 is TGTGCCAGCAGCTTACCGGGGGCGGTGAGAAGGACTGAAGCTTTCTTT.

There are many counts of this clonotype. V gene TRBV7-2 combines with J gene TRBJ2-2; possibly TRBD1 or TRBD2 for D (6 bases each). V dropped 7 bases and J dropped 5 bases, with 23 bases sitting between them. This CDR3 region has 17 residues. Per germline, CDR1 SGHTA and CDR2 FQGNSA. In DNA form, the CDR3 reads TGTGCCAGCACCCATAGGGGGGCGTTTTACTTAACCGGGGAGCTGTTTTTT. It yields the protein CASTHRGAFYLTGELFF.